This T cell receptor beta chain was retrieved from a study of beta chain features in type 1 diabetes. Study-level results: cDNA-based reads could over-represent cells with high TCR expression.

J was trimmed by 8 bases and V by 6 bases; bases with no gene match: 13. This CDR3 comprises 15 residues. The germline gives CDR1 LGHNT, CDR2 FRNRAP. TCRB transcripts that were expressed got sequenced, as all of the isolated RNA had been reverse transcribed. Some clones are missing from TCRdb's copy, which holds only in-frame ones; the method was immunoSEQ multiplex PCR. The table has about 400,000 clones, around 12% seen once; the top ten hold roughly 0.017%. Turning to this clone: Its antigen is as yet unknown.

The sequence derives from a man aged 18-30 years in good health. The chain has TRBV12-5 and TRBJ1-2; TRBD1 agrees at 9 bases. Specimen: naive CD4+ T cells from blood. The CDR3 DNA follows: TGTGCTAGTGGCCCCCAGCGGACAGGGGAGGAGGGCTACACCTTC. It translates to CASGPQRTGEEGYTF.